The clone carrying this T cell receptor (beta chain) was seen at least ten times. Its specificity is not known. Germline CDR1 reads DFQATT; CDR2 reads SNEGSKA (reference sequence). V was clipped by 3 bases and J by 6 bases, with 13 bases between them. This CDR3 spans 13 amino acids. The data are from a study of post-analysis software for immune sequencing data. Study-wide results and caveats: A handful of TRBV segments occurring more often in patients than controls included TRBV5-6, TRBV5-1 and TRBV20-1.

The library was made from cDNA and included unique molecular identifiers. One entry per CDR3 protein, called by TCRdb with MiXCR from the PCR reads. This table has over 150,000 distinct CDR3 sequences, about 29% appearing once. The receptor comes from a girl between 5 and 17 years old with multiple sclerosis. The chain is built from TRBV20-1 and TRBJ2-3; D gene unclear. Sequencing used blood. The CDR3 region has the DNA TGCAGTGCTAGGAAGGTGACAATGGATACGCAGTATTTT. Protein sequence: CSARKVTMDTQYF.